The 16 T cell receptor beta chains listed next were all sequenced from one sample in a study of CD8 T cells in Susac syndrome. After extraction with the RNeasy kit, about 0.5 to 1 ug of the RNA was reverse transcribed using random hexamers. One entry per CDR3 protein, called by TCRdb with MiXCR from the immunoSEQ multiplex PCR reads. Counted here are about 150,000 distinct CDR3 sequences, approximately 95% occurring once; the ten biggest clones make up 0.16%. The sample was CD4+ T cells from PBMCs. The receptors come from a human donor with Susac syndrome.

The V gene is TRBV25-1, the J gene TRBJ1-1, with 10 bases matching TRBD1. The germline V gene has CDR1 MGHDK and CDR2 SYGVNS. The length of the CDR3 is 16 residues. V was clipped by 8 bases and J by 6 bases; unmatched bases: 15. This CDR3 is CASQNPGQGRGAEAFF. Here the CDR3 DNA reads TGTGCCAGCCAGAACCCGGGACAGGGGAGAGGGGCTGAAGCTTTCTTT.

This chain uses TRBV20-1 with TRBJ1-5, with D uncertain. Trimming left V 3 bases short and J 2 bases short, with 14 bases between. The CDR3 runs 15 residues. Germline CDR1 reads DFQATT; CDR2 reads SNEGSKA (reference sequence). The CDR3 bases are TGCAGTGCTAGGGATCTCGGTGAGGGCAATCAGCCCCAGCATTTT. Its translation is CSARDLGEGNQPQHF.

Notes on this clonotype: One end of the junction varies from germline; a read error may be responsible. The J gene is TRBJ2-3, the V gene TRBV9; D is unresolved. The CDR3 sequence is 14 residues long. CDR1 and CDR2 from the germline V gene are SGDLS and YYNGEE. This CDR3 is CASSVAVRTDTQYF. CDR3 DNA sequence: TGTGCCAGCAGCGTAGCTGTTCGCACCGATACGCAGTATTTT. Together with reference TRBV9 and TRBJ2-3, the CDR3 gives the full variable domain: DSGVTQTPKHLITATGQRVTLRCSPRSGDLSVYWYQQSLDQGLQFLIQYYNGEERAKGNILERFSAQQFPDLHSELNLSSLELGDSALYFCASSVAVRTDTQYFGPGTRLTVL.

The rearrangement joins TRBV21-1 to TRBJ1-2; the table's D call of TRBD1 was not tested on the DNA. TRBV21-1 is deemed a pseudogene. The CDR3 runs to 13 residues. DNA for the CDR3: TGTGCCAGCAGCGAGGGGGATGCCTATGGCTACACCTTC. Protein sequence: CASSEGDAYGYTF.

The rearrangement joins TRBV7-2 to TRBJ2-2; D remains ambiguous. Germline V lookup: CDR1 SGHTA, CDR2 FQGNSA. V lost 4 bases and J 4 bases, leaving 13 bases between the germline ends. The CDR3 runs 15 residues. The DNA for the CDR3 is TGTGCCAGCAGCTCCCCCGGTGGACCCACCGGGGAGCTGTTTTTT. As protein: CASSSPGGPTGELFF.

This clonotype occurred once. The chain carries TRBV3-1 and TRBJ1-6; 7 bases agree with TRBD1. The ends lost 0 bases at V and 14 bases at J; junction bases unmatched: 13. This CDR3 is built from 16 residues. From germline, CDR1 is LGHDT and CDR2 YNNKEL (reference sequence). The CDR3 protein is CASSQEGGTATAALHF. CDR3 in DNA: TGTGCCAGCAGCCAAGAAGGAGGGACAGCCACTGCGGCCCTCCACTTT. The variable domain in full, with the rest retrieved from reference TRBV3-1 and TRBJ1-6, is DTAVSQTPKYLVTQMGNDKSIKCEQNLGHDTMYWYKQDSKKFLKIMFSYNNKELIINETVPNRFSPKSPDKAHLNLHINSLELGDSAVYFCASSQEGGTATAALHFGNGTRLTVT.

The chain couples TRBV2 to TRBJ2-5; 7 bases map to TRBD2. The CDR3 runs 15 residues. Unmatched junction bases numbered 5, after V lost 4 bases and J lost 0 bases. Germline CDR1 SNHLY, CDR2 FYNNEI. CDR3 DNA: TGTGCCAGCAGTGGGATTAGCGGGTACCAAGAGACCCAGTACTTC. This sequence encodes CASSGISGYQETQYF.

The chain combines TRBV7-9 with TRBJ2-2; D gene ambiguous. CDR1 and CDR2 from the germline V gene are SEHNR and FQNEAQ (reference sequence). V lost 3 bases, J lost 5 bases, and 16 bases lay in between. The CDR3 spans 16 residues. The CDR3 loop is CASSFLELEKTGELFF. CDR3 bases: TGTGCCAGCAGCTTTCTTGAGTTAGAGAAGACCGGGGAGCTGTTTTTT.

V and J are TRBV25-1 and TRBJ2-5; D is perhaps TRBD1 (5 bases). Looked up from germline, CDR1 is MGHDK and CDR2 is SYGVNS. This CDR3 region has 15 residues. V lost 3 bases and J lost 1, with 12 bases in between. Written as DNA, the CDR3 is TGTGCCAGCAGTGAGGGTGGGGCAGGCCAAGAGACCCAGTACTTC. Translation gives CASSEGGAGQETQYF.

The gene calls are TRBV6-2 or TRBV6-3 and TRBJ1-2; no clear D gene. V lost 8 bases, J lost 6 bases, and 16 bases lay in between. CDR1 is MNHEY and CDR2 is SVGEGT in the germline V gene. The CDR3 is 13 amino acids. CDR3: CASRDRSLNGYTF. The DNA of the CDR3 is TGTGCCAGCCGGGATCGATCTCTCAATGGCTACACCTTC.

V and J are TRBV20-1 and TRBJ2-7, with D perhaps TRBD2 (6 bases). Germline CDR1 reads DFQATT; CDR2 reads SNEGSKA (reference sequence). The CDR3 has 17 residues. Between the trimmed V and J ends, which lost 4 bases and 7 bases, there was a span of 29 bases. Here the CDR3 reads CSATGVRGLTSLSEQYF. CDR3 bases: TGCAGTGCTACCGGAGTTCGGGGACTCACTTCCCTCTCGGAGCAGTACTTC.

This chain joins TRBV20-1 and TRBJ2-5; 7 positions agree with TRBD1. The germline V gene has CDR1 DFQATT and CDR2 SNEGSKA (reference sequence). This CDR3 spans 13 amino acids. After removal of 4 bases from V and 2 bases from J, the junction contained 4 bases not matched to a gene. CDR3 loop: CSATGQQQETQYF. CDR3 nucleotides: TGCAGTGCTACGGGACAGCAGCAAGAGACCCAGTACTTC.

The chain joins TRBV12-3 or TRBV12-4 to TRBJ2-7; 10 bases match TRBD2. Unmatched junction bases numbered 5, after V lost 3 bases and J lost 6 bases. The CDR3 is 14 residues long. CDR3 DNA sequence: TGTGCCAGCAGTTTGTTAGCGGGGGGAGGCGAGCAGTACTTC. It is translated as CASSLLAGGGEQYF.

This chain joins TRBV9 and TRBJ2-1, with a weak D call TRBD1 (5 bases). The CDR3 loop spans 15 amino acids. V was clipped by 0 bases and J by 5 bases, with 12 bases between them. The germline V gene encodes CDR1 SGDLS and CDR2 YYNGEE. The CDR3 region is CASSVAGVGHNEQFF. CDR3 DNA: TGTGCCAGCAGCGTAGCTGGCGTGGGGCACAATGAGCAGTTCTTC.

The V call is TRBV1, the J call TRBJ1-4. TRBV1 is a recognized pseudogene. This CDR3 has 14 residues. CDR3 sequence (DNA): TGCACCAGCAGCCAAGTTTGGGGACGTGAAAAACTGTTTTTT. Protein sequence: CTSSQVWGREKLFF.

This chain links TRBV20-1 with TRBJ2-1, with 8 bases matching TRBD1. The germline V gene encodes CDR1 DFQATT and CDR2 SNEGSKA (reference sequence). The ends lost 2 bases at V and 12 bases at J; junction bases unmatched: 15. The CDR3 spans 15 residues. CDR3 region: CSARPQAGGSVGQFF. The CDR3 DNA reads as TGCAGTGCTAGACCTCAGGCAGGGGGCTCCGTTGGGCAGTTCTTC.